Presented here are 22 T cell receptor beta chains from one specimen sequenced in a study of blood T cell repertoires in COVID-19. Generated by immunoSEQ multiplex PCR, the TCRdb table keeps only in-frame clones and is missing some. In the table there are over 45,000 clones, around four fifths of which are singletons. Specimen: peripheral blood. The receptor set was obtained from a human donor in a cohort sampled during active COVID-19.

V usage is TRBV14 and J usage is TRBJ1-2, with no clear D. With 3 bases removed from V and 0 bases from J, the gap between germline ends came to 14 bases. CDR1 is SGHDN and CDR2 is FVKESK in the germline V gene. This CDR3 spans 16 amino acids. CDR3 DNA: TGTGCCAGCAGCCACCATACAGTTACGGCTAACTATGGCTACACCTTC. Protein: CASSHHTVTANYGYTF.

J is TRBJ2-7 and V is TRBV5-4, with a tentative D call TRBD2 (5 bases). Germline V gene lookup returns CDR1 SGHNT and CDR2 YYREEE (reference sequence). CDR3 length: 15 amino acids. Trimming removed 0 bases from V and 5 bases from J, with 15 bases in between. As DNA, the CDR3 is TGTGCCAGCAGCTTGGACTCGGGAAGCACAGACGAGCAGTACTTC. Amino acids: CASSLDSGSTDEQYF.

The rearrangement links TRBV30 to TRBJ2-5; no firm D call. Germline V CDR1 and CDR2: GTSNPN, SVGIG (reference sequence). The V end was cut by 2 bases, the J end by 4 bases, with 5 bases between. The CDR3 loop spans 11 amino acids. The CDR3 DNA sequence: TGTGCCTGGAGTTTCAGAGAGACCCAGTACTTC. Its protein is CAWSFRETQYF.

In DNA, the CDR3 is TGTGCCAGCAGTTTCCATACTCCTTATACTCGGGACAGGGTACGGACTAGCACAGATACGCAGTATTTT. Its protein product is CASSFHTPYTRDRVRTSTDTQYF. This chain connects TRBV27 to TRBJ2-3; 9 nucleotides agree with TRBD1. CDR3 size: 23 residues. V lost 3 bases, J lost 0 bases, and 25 bases stayed unmatched. Germline V gene data show CDR1 as MNHEY and CDR2 as SMNVEV (reference sequence).

This rearrangement joins TRBV30 to TRBJ2-7; 9 bases are a match to TRBD2. V shed 2 bases, J shed 5 bases, and the junction held 7 bases outside the gene matches. There are 14 residues in the CDR3. The germline V gene encodes CDR1 GTSNPN and CDR2 SVGIG (reference sequence). CDR3 protein: CAWSFSGGQDEQYF. The CDR3 nucleotides read TGTGCCTGGAGTTTCAGCGGGGGGCAAGACGAGCAGTACTTC.

V is TRBV12-5 and J is TRBJ2-7; 10 nucleotides align to TRBD1. This CDR3 is 14 amino acids long. The J segment lost 5 bases and the V segment lost 3 bases, leaving 4 bases of the junction unmatched. Germline CDR1 and CDR2: LGHNT and FRNRAP. CDR3 bases: TGTGCTAGTGGTTTTGGACAGGGGGTACACGAGCAGTACTTC. It translates to CASGFGQGVHEQYF. Complete variable domain (other parts from reference TRBV12-5 and TRBJ2-7): DARVTQTPRHKVTEMGQEVTMRCQPILGHNTVFWYRQTMMQGLELLAYFRNRAPLDDSGMPKDRFSAEMPDATLATLKIQPSEPRDSAVYFCASGFGQGVHEQYFGPGTRLTVT.

The chain is built from TRBV6-5 and TRBJ2-1; 7 nucleotides agree with TRBD2. The V gene's germline CDR1 is MNHEY and CDR2 SVGAGI. The CDR3 has 15 amino acids. The V segment lost 1 base and the J segment 9 bases; nucleotides outside the gene matches: 9. CDR3 sequence (DNA): TGTGCCAGCAGTTACTTCCGCGGGGGAGTTGGTGAGCAGTTCTTC. Translation gives CASSYFRGGVGEQFF.

The chain employs TRBV7-8 and TRBJ2-2; D is unclear. CDR1 and CDR2 from the germline V gene are SGHVS and FQNEAQ. Trimming left V 2 bases short and J 1 base short, with 8 bases between. This CDR3 comprises 15 residues. The CDR3 loop is CASSLIGGNTGELFF. The CDR3 nucleotides are TGTGCCAGCAGCTTAATCGGTGGGAACACCGGGGAGCTGTTTTTT.

J is TRBJ1-2 and V is TRBV6-5; 7 bases match TRBD1. The CDR3 has 14 residues. Germline lookup yields CDR1 MNHEY and CDR2 SVGAGI. Trimming took 8 bases from V and 6 from J; bases not matched to a gene: 12. The chain's CDR3 is CASGRKGQGDGYTF. DNA of the CDR3: TGTGCCAGCGGACGAAAGGGGCAGGGGGATGGCTACACCTTC.

This clone was seen a single time. The rearrangement uses TRBV4-1 and TRBJ2-1, with 9 bases matching TRBD2. CDR1 MGHRA and CDR2 YSYEKL come from the germline V gene. V shed 4 bases, J shed 5 bases, and the junction held 12 bases outside the gene matches. This CDR3 is built from 17 residues. CDR3 sequence (DNA): TGCGCCAGCAGCCGGCGGGGCCTAGCGGGGATTAACAATGAGCAGTTCTTC. It encodes CASSRRGLAGINNEQFF.

In this sample, this clone turned up a few times. The rearrangement links TRBV24-1 to TRBJ2-1, with no clear D. Germline values: CDR1 KGHDR, CDR2 SFDVKD. This CDR3 is built from 13 residues. Trimming left V 3 bases short and J 7 bases short, with 9 bases between. The CDR3 loop is CATSDPSHNEQFF. The CDR3 coding sequence is TGTGCCACCAGTGATCCCAGTCATAATGAGCAGTTCTTC.

Only one count was recorded for this clone. The chain joins TRBV7-9 to TRBJ2-7, with 7 bases aligning to TRBD1. This CDR3 is 15 amino acids long. Per germline, CDR1 SEHNR and CDR2 FQNEAQ (reference sequence). V dropped 5 bases and J dropped 0; count of bases not matched to a gene: 7. The CDR3 nucleotides are TGTGCCAGCAGCCCCCGACAGGGCTACTCCTACGAGCAGTACTTC. It specifies CASSPRQGYSYEQYF.

This chain joins TRBV7-9 and TRBJ1-1, with TRBD1 matching 7 bases. The CDR3 consists of 14 residues. Germline CDR1 SEHNR, CDR2 FQNEAQ (reference sequence). V shed 5 bases, J shed 0 bases, and the junction held 3 bases outside the gene matches. CDR3 DNA: TGTGCCAGCAGCCCGACAGGGATGAACACTGAAGCTTTCTTT. Residues: CASSPTGMNTEAFF.

This clone showed up just once. This sequence joins TRBV30 and TRBJ1-1, with D possibly being TRBD1 (6 bases). V was cut by 5 bases and J by 6 bases, with 16 bases left in between. From germline, CDR1 is GTSNPN and CDR2 SVGIG (reference sequence). The CDR3 totals 13 residues. This chain's CDR3 is CAWRKAGVPEAFF. CDR3 nucleotide sequence: TGTGCCTGGCGCAAGGCAGGGGTCCCTGAAGCTTTCTTT.

A remark on this clone: The DNA is omitted, as the CDR3 cannot be located on it reliably, and the CDR3 follows TCRdb's listing. This chain connects TRBV9 to TRBJ1-1. Germline V gene sequence: CDR1 SGDLS, CDR2 YYNGEE. The CDR3 is made up of 15 amino acids, end residues included. CDR3 residues: CASSVGPGAGKQMFF.

The J gene is TRBJ2-3, the V gene TRBV27, with TRBD2 as a possible D gene (5 bases). Between the trimmed V and J ends, which lost 6 bases and 4 bases, there was a span of 20 bases. The CDR3 contains 16 residues. CDR1 and CDR2 from the germline V gene are MNHEY and SMNVEV (reference sequence). CDR3 sequence reads: CASSPWTDLTPDTQYF. In DNA form, the CDR3 reads TGTGCCAGCAGCCCCTGGACTGACCTGACCCCAGATACGCAGTATTTT.

This clone was recorded only once. The chain carries TRBV27 and TRBJ1-2, with 7 bases fitting TRBD1. V lost 3 bases to trimming and J lost 4 bases; unmatched junction nucleotides: 5. The CDR3 has 14 residues. In germline, CDR1 is MNHEY, CDR2 SMNVEV (reference sequence). CDR3 sequence reads: CASSLTGTPYGYTF. As DNA, the CDR3 is TGTGCCAGCAGTTTGACAGGGACCCCCTATGGCTACACCTTC.

The chain recombines TRBV5-1 with TRBJ1-1; D possibly corresponds to TRBD1 (6 bases). The V end was cut by 4 bases, the J end by 3 bases, with 10 bases between. The V gene's germline CDR1 is SGHRS and CDR2 YFSETQ. This CDR3 has 13 residues. CDR3 nucleotides: TGCGCCAGCAGCCAGGGGAGGGACACTGAAGCTTTCTTT. This gives the protein CASSQGRDTEAFF.

This clone was picked up a small number of times. The V gene is TRBV7-9, the J gene TRBJ2-2, with 8 bases fitting TRBD1. Germline loops: CDR1 SEHNR, CDR2 FQNEAQ (reference sequence). CDR3 length: 15 residues. V lost 4 bases, J lost 7 bases, and 8 bases stayed unmatched. DNA of the CDR3: TGTGCCAGCAGCTCTCGACAGGGGTTAGGCGGGGAGCTGTTTTTT. Translated: CASSSRQGLGGELFF.

The rearrangement links TRBV5-1 to TRBJ2-3; TRBD2 is a possible D gene (6 bases). There are 14 residues in the CDR3. CDR1 and CDR2 (germline): SGHRS, YFSETQ. V was clipped by 6 bases and J by 5 bases, with 16 bases between them. The CDR3 nucleotides read TGCGCCAGCAACGGTGGAGGGCCGGGAGATACGCAGTATTTT. Translated: CASNGGGPGDTQYF.

The chain combines TRBV19 with TRBJ1-3, with D hard to call. Germline assignment: CDR1 LNHDA and CDR2 SQIVND (reference sequence). Trimming removed 5 bases at V and 2 bases at J, with 13 bases between. The length of the CDR3 is 15 residues. The CDR3 loop reads CASSLQDGPGNTIYF. The CDR3 bases are TGTGCCAGTAGTTTACAAGATGGCCCTGGAAACACCATATATTTT.

The chain employs TRBV18 and TRBJ2-1; possibly TRBD1 for D (6 bases). CDR3 length equals 16 residues. Looked up from germline, CDR1 is KGHSH and CDR2 is LQKENI. V was pared by 0 bases and J by 0 bases, with 9 bases between. CDR3 nucleotides: TGTGCCAGCTCACCACCCAACAGGGTCTCCTACAATGAGCAGTTCTTC. Its translation is CASSPPNRVSYNEQFF.